Listed below are T cell receptor beta chains from one sample, sequenced in a study of blood T cell repertoires in COVID-19. The assay was immunoSEQ multiplex PCR, and TCRdb's table has in-frame clones only and misses some. The sample contains 250,000 to 300,000 clones, approximately 78% of which appear only once. The sequenced material came from PBMCs or T cells enriched from blood (not recorded which). The origin of the receptors is a man aged 35 to 55 who had been exposed to COVID-19. The CDR3 runs from the conserved cysteine through the conserved F or W. Each record gives: D gene, clone size, V gene, J gene, CDR3 protein, CDR3 DNA. D genes are given only for firm matches. Some rows mark clone size as missing; the rest say once, few, many or name a class of expanded clone.

TRBD2	once	TRBV4-1	TRBJ2-3	CASSLELGRTPPYF	TGCGCCAGCAGCCTCGAGCTCGGGAGGACCCCGCCGTATTTT
NA	NA	TRBV5-1	TRBJ1-1	CASLGTGDTEAFF	TGCGCCAGCCTAGGGACGGGAGACACTGAAGCTTTCTTT
TRBD2	NA	TRBV18	TRBJ2-7	CASSPGRTSGADEQYF	TGTGCCAGCTCACCAGGTAGGACTAGCGGGGCAGACGAGCAGTACTTC
TRBD1	once	TRBV24-1	TRBJ1-5	CASAQGNQPQHF	TGTGCCTCTGCACAGGGGAATCAGCCCCAGCATTTT
NA	NA	TRBV12-3/TRBV12-4	TRBJ2-3	CASSYYTDTQYF	TGTGCCAGCAGTTACTACACAGATACGCAGTATTTT
TRBD1	once	TRBV11-3	TRBJ1-2	CASSLGLDRARGYTF	TGTGCCAGCAGCTTAGGACTGGACAGGGCTAGGGGCTACACCTTC
TRBD1	NA	TRBV5-6	TRBJ1-1	CASTIGTGPLKF	TGTGCCAGCACCATCGGGACAGGGCCCCTGAAGTTT
NA	NA	TRBV5-1	TRBJ1-6	CASSLETGWPPLHF	TGCGCCAGCAGCTTGGAAACCGGGTGGCCACCCCTCCACTTT
TRBD1	NA	TRBV7-9	TRBJ1-6	CASSKTGSINSPLHF	TGTGCCAGCAGCAAGACAGGGTCGATTAATTCACCCCTCCACTTT
NA	NA	TRBV28	TRBJ1-5	CASSPPTGASRQPQHF	TGTGCCAGCAGTCCCCCCACTGGGGCTTCGCGGCAGCCCCAGCATTTT
NA	NA	TRBV24-1	TRBJ2-5	CATPDKDQETQYF	TGTGCCACCCCTGACAAGGACCAAGAGACCCAGTACTTC
NA	NA	TRBV5-5	TRBJ1-1	CASTSWQNTEAFF	TGTGCCAGCACCTCGTGGCAGAACACTGAAGCTTTCTTT
TRBD2	NA	TRBV14	TRBJ2-5	CASSPRSEDAGGLGRKTQYF	TGTGCCAGCAGCCCCCGTTCCGAGGACGCGGGAGGGCTGGGGAGAAAGACCCAGTACTTC
NA	few	TRBV7-9	TRBJ1-3	CASSHETGFRRNTIYF	TGTGCCAGCAGCCACGAGACAGGTTTCAGGAGAAACACCATATATTTT
TRBD2	NA	TRBV18	TRBJ2-1	CASSPSSGEQFF	TGTGCCAGCTCACCCTCTAGCGGGGAGCAGTTCTTC
NA	NA	TRBV11-3	TRBJ2-2	CASSLDLTSTAGELFF	TGTGCCAGCAGCTTAGATCTAACTAGCACGGCCGGGGAGCTGTTTTTT
TRBD1	NA	TRBV4-1	TRBJ2-7	CASSQDVGRTGFYEQYF	TGCGCCAGCAGCCAAGATGTGGGAAGGACAGGGTTCTACGAGCAGTACTTC
TRBD2	few	TRBV7-9	TRBJ2-1	CASSYSTSGSSDEQFF	TGTGCCAGCAGTTATTCTACTAGCGGGAGTTCTGATGAGCAGTTCTTC
NA	NA	TRBV5-4	TRBJ2-5	CASSLSQGGGETQYF	TGTGCCAGCAGCTTGTCCCAGGGAGGGGGAGAGACCCAGTACTTC
TRBD2	NA	TRBV10-3	TRBJ2-5	CAIGSGSGVETQYF	TGTGCCATAGGGAGCGGGAGTGGGGTAGAGACCCAGTACTTC
NA	NA	TRBV19	TRBJ1-4	CASSRLQTNEKLFF	TGTGCCAGCAGTCGTTTACAGACTAATGAAAAACTGTTTTTT
NA	NA	TRBV24-1	TRBJ1-2	CATRGQNNYGYTF	TGTGCCACCAGAGGACAGAATAACTATGGCTACACCTTC
TRBD1	NA	TRBV6-5	TRBJ1-2	CASSPRDREGYTF	TGTGCCAGCAGTCCCCGGGACAGGGAGGGCTACACCTTC
TRBD1	NA	TRBV5-1	TRBJ1-2	CASSKTGGDGYTF	TGCGCCAGCAGCAAGACAGGGGGCGATGGCTACACCTTC
NA	NA	TRBV30	TRBJ2-1	CAWSLAGWSSEQFF	TGTGCCTGGAGCCTGGCGGGATGGAGTAGTGAGCAGTTCTTC
NA	NA	TRBV19	TRBJ1-5	CASSGLRTDLNADQPQHF	TGTGCCAGTAGTGGTTTAAGGACAGACCTAAACGCGGATCAGCCCCAGCATTTT